A single sample gave rise to the 31 T cell receptor beta chains below, sequenced in a study of cytomegalovirus exposure and HLA in healthy donors. The study ran its PCR with 60 Vbeta and 13 Jbeta primers. Measured with immunoSEQ multiplex PCR; TCRdb has only the in-frame clones, and not every one. The table records 120,000 or so clones, over 15% of them present only once. Input material: PBMCs. Receptors were obtained from a woman aged 18 to 35 in good health and CMV-seronegative.

This chain joins TRBV15 and TRBJ2-6; D unresolved. The CDR3 covers 13 residues. Germline values: CDR1 LNHNV, CDR2 YYDKDF (reference sequence). Trimming left V 2 bases short and J 4 bases short, with 3 bases between. The CDR3 nucleotides read TGTGCCACCAGCAGATCAGGGGCCAACGTCCTGACTTTC. Its protein product is CATSRSGANVLTF.

The J gene is TRBJ2-4, the V gene TRBV15; 8 bases are shared with TRBD2. This CDR3 comprises 18 residues. The trim removed 2 bases at V and 1 base at J, leaving 10 bases unmatched. Germline V gives CDR1 LNHNV, CDR2 YYDKDF (reference sequence). The CDR3 protein is CATSRFARGGLAKNIQYF. The CDR3 coding sequence is TGTGCCACCAGCAGATTTGCTCGGGGGGGCCTGGCCAAAAACATTCAGTACTTC.

In this sample, this clone turned up a few times. The V and J genes are TRBV6-1 and TRBJ2-5; 9 bases fit TRBD2. Germline CDR1 MNHNS, CDR2 SASEGT. The trim removed 4 bases at V and 5 bases at J, leaving 11 bases unmatched. This CDR3 has 16 residues. CDR3 coding DNA: TGTGCCAGCAGTGGAACTGCGGGAGGGCCAGGGGAGACCCAGTACTTC. Encoded protein: CASSGTAGGPGETQYF.

V gene TRBV4-1 combines with J gene TRBJ2-7; D possibly corresponds to TRBD1 (7 bases). The CDR3 runs to 16 residues. Trimming shortened V by 1 base and J by 2 bases, and 15 bases separated the two germline ends. Germline lookup yields CDR1 MGHRA and CDR2 YSYEKL. The CDR3 coding sequence is TGCGCCAGCAGCCAAGGAGGAGGCAGGGGGGCCTACGAGCAGTACTTC. The encoded protein is CASSQGGGRGAYEQYF.

This chain joins TRBV19 and TRBJ1-1, with D hard to call. The CDR3 runs to 13 residues. Trimming took 10 bases from V and 4 from J, leaving 16 bases between them. Germline loops: CDR1 LNHDA, CDR2 SQIVND (reference sequence). CDR3: CATLGEGVTEAFF. The DNA of the CDR3 is TGTGCCACCCTAGGTGAGGGTGTCACTGAAGCTTTCTTT.

This clone came up a few times. The chain uses TRBV29-1 and TRBJ2-1; weak D call: TRBD2 (6 bases). This CDR3 region has 11 residues. Germline V lookup: CDR1 SQVTM, CDR2 ANQGSEA. V was pared by 0 bases and J by 14 bases, with 11 bases between. The CDR3 reads CSVEDLAREFF. CDR3 sequence (DNA): TGCAGCGTTGAAGATCTAGCGAGGGAGTTCTTC.

The chain links TRBV7-8 to TRBJ2-7; 12 bases are a match to TRBD2. This CDR3 is built from 14 residues. The germline V gene encodes CDR1 SGHVS and CDR2 FQNEAQ. Trimming took 5 bases from V and 4 from J; bases not matched to a gene: 3. The CDR3 protein is CASSRTSGEYEQYF. CDR3 coding DNA: TGTGCCAGCAGCCGGACTAGCGGGGAGTACGAGCAGTACTTC.

This clone was counted a few times. The chain links TRBV27 to TRBJ2-2; D perhaps matches TRBD1 (5 bases). Germline lookup yields CDR1 MNHEY and CDR2 SMNVEV (reference sequence). Trimming shortened V by 8 bases and J by 7 bases, and 14 bases separated the two germline ends. The CDR3 is made up of 13 amino acids. The CDR3 region has the DNA TGTGCCAGCGGACCTCAGGGATACGGGGAGCTGTTTTTT. Encoded protein: CASGPQGYGELFF.

As regards this clone: The sample carries other DNA sequences with the same CDR3. This chain uses TRBV9 with TRBJ2-5, with D possibly being TRBD1 (5 bases). Germline CDR1 and CDR2: SGDLS and YYNGEE. The CDR3 has 12 residues. Trimming took off 0 bases at V and 5 bases at J, with 5 bases between the two ends. This chain's CDR3 is CASSVAGETQYF. The CDR3 nucleotides read TGTGCCAGCAGCGTAGCAGGGGAGACCCAGTACTTC.

The rearrangement links TRBV4-3 to TRBJ2-7; no reliable D call. CDR3 length: 14 amino acids. V lost 4 bases to trimming and J lost 0 bases, with 10 bases between them. CDR1 and CDR2 (germline): LGHNA, YSLEER. CDR3 DNA sequence: TGCGCCAGCAGCCCCCGACAAGGCTCCTACGAGCAGTACTTC. Protein: CASSPRQGSYEQYF.

The chain has TRBV7-6 and TRBJ2-2; 9 nucleotides align to TRBD1. V shed 7 bases and J 4 bases; nucleotides not matched to a gene: 10. CDR1 is SGHVS and CDR2 is FNYEAQ in the germline V gene. This CDR3 contains 16 residues. The CDR3 sequence: CASTFGDRESTGELFF. The DNA for the CDR3 is TGTGCCAGCACCTTTGGGGACAGGGAGAGCACCGGGGAGCTGTTTTTT.

This clone was seen more than once but under ten times. V gene TRBV20-1 combines with J gene TRBJ2-5; D may be TRBD1 (5 bases). V dropped 8 bases and J dropped 3 bases, with 7 bases sitting between them. CDR1 and CDR2 from the germline V gene are DFQATT and SNEGSKA (reference sequence). The CDR3 totals 10 residues. In DNA form, the CDR3 reads TGCAGTATCAGGGAAGAGACCCAGTACTTC. Its protein product is CSIREETQYF.

This clone was recorded a few times. V is TRBV5-6 and J is TRBJ2-3; D is possibly TRBD1 (6 bases). This CDR3 contains 13 residues. Germline values: CDR1 SGHDT, CDR2 YYEEEE. V gave up 5 bases and J gave up 4 bases, with 11 bases separating them. Here the CDR3 DNA reads TGTGCCAGCAGTCTTACAGGGCCAGATACGCAGTATTTT. As protein: CASSLTGPDTQYF.

This chain uses TRBV6-1 with TRBJ2-7; D uncertain. The V end was cut by 2 bases, the J end by 7 bases, with 18 bases between. Germline lookup yields CDR1 MNHNS and CDR2 SASEGT. This CDR3 spans 15 amino acids. The CDR3 here is CASSEYAAAPREQYF. The CDR3 DNA reads as TGTGCCAGCAGTGAATATGCGGCGGCCCCGCGAGAGCAGTACTTC.

This clone was seen a few times. CDR3 protein: CASSFPEGGSNEKLFF. CDR3 coding DNA: TGTGCCAGCAGTTTCCCGGAGGGGGGGTCTAATGAAAAACTGTTTTTT. The V and J genes are TRBV28 and TRBJ1-4; the D gene is possibly TRBD1 (6 bases). Deletions cut 3 bases from V and 3 bases from J, with 14 bases between. Germline V gives CDR1 MDHEN, CDR2 SYDVKM. This CDR3 has 16 residues.

V gene TRBV10-3 combines with J gene TRBJ1-1; D is uncertain. V was pared by 6 bases and J by 3 bases, with 14 bases between. Germline lookup yields CDR1 ENHRY and CDR2 SYGVKD. CDR3 size: 14 residues. CDR3 bases: TGTGCCATCAGCGGACTTTCACGGGACACTGAAGCTTTCTTT. It encodes CAISGLSRDTEAFF.

This clone was detected a few times. In nucleotides, the CDR3 is TGTGCCATCAGTGAATACTCCTACGAGCAGTACTTC. Protein sequence: CAISEYSYEQYF. The rearrangement joins TRBV10-3 to TRBJ2-7; no reliable D call. The CDR3 spans 12 residues. The germline gives CDR1 ENHRY, CDR2 SYGVKD. The V and J ends lost 3 bases and 0 bases respectively, with 3 bases between them.

This sequence joins TRBV5-1 and TRBJ2-3; D remains unclear. Germline CDR1 reads SGHRS; CDR2 reads YFSETQ. V was trimmed by 0 bases and J by 0 bases, leaving 5 bases between them. The CDR3 spans 14 residues. CDR3 bases: TGCGCCAGCAGCTTGGACGGGAGCACAGATACGCAGTATTTT. Its translation: CASSLDGSTDTQYF.

This sequence joins TRBV5-1 and TRBJ2-3, with 12 bases identical to TRBD2. The CDR3 runs 16 residues. With 4 bases clipped from V and 0 bases from J, the junction kept 3 bases outside the gene matches. Germline CDR1 reads SGHRS; CDR2 reads YFSETQ. CDR3 nucleotides: TGCGCCAGCAGCCAAGGGACTAGCGGGAGCACAGATACGCAGTATTTT. Translating it yields CASSQGTSGSTDTQYF. The entire variable domain, with the rest obtained from reference TRBV5-1 and TRBJ2-3, is as follows: KAGVTQTPRYLIKTRGQQVTLSCSPISGHRSVSWYQQTPGQGLQFLFEYFSETQRNKGNFPGRFSGRQFSNSRSEMNVSTLELGDSALYLCASSQGTSGSTDTQYFGPGTRLTVL.

Only a few counts were recorded for this clone. The chain uses TRBV28 and TRBJ1-2, with TRBD1 matching 8 bases. This CDR3 is 15 amino acids long. Germline lookup yields CDR1 MDHEN and CDR2 SYDVKM. After removal of 5 bases from V and 4 bases from J, the junction contained 9 bases not matched to a gene. The DNA of the CDR3 is TGTGCCAGCAGTAAGCCGGGACAGGAATTCTATGGCTACACCTTC. Translation: CASSKPGQEFYGYTF.

This clone was found a few times. The V gene is TRBV10-3, the J gene TRBJ2-3, with 7 bases fitting TRBD1. The germline V gene has CDR1 ENHRY and CDR2 SYGVKD. Unmatched junction bases numbered 13, after V lost 8 bases and J lost 5 bases. This CDR3 has 15 residues. The CDR3 bases are TGTGCCATCCCCGACAGGGCCTCCGGTAAAGATACGCAGTATTTT. Its translation: CAIPDRASGKDTQYF.

The rearrangement uses TRBV5-1 and TRBJ2-3; tentatively, D is TRBD2 (5 bases). CDR3 length: 14 amino acids. Trimming cost V 0 bases and J 8 bases, with 13 bases left between them. Per germline, CDR1 SGHRS and CDR2 YFSETQ. The CDR3 reads CASSLEAHRGTQYF. The CDR3 DNA reads TGCGCCAGCAGCTTGGAAGCCCATCGGGGTACGCAGTATTTT. Together with reference TRBV5-1 and TRBJ2-3, the CDR3 gives the full variable domain: KAGVTQTPRYLIKTRGQQVTLSCSPISGHRSVSWYQQTPGQGLQFLFEYFSETQRNKGNFPGRFSGRQFSNSRSEMNVSTLELGDSALYLCASSLEAHRGTQYFGPGTRLTVL.

The chain recombines TRBV27 with TRBJ2-3; 12 bases align to TRBD2. The CDR3 totals 16 residues. V trimming: 6 bases; J trimming: 7 bases; junction bases outside the gene matches: 11. CDR1 and CDR2 (germline): MNHEY, SMNVEV (reference sequence). The CDR3 DNA reads TGTGCCAGCAGCCCCCTCGCTAGCGGGGGGGCGAATACGCAGTATTTT. This translates into CASSPLASGGANTQYF.

This clone appeared a few times. This chain uses TRBV9 with TRBJ2-1, with TRBD2 matching 13 bases. This CDR3 has 17 amino acids. Per the germline V gene, CDR1 is SGDLS and CDR2 is YYNGEE. The V and J ends lost 4 bases and 5 bases, in that order; junction bases with no gene match: 9. CDR3: CASSFGTSGAVNNEQFF. The CDR3 DNA follows: TGTGCCAGCAGCTTTGGGACTAGCGGGGCCGTCAACAATGAGCAGTTCTTC.

The rearrangement joins TRBV19 to TRBJ2-7; 11 bases match TRBD2. Germline V gives CDR1 LNHDA, CDR2 SQIVND (reference sequence). The V segment lost 6 bases and the J segment 2 bases; nucleotides outside the gene matches: 0. This CDR3 region has 13 residues. CDR3: CASRTSGTYEQYF. Here the CDR3 DNA reads TGTGCCAGTAGGACTAGCGGGACCTACGAGCAGTACTTC. Full variable domain (outside the CDR3, taken from reference TRBV19 and TRBJ2-7): DGGITQSPKYLFRKEGQNVTLSCEQNLNHDAMYWYRQDPGQGLRLIYYSQIVNDFQKGDIAEGYSVSREKKESFPLTVTSAQKNPTAFYLCASRTSGTYEQYFGPGTRLTVT.

The gene calls are TRBV10-1 and TRBJ1-1; D remains ambiguous. This CDR3 region has 13 residues. V was clipped by 2 bases and J by 5 bases, with 9 bases between them. From germline, CDR1 is WNHNN and CDR2 SYGVQD (reference sequence). CDR3 sequence (DNA): TGCGCCAGCAGTGAGCGGGGAGGGACTGAAGCTTTCTTT. It translates to CASSERGGTEAFF.

This chain uses TRBV6-1 with TRBJ2-5, with 7 bases aligning to TRBD2. Germline assignment: CDR1 MNHNS and CDR2 SASEGT. This CDR3 region has 15 residues. The junction had 6 bases not matched to a gene; V was cut back by 2 bases and J by 3 bases. CDR3 sequence: CASSELGGAKETQYF. In DNA form, the CDR3 reads TGTGCCAGCAGTGAATTGGGAGGGGCGAAAGAGACCCAGTACTTC.

V is TRBV28 and J is TRBJ1-5, with TRBD1 as a possible D gene (5 bases). The CDR3 consists of 14 residues. V was clipped by 6 bases and J by 7 bases, with 16 bases between them. Germline-derived CDR1 and CDR2 are MDHEN and SYDVKM. The CDR3 nucleotides are TGTGCCAGCAGCTCGGGGGGTCGAAGGCAGCCCCAGCATTTT. Its protein is CASSSGGRRQPQHF.

V usage is TRBV7-9 and J usage is TRBJ2-3; D remains ambiguous. Per germline, CDR1 SEHNR and CDR2 FQNEAQ (reference sequence). The CDR3 has 12 amino acids. The V gene lost 1 base and the J gene lost 6 bases, with 5 bases spanning the gap. CDR3 sequence: CASSLGRDTQYF. The CDR3 DNA follows: TGTGCCAGCAGCTTAGGTCGGGATACGCAGTATTTT.

Concerning this clone: The same CDR3 also results from other DNA sequences found in this sample. V gene TRBV28 combines with J gene TRBJ2-7; D unresolved. Germline V lookup: CDR1 MDHEN, CDR2 SYDVKM. Trimming cost V 4 bases and J 0 bases, with 7 bases left between them. The CDR3 length is 13 residues. CDR3 in DNA: TGTGCCAGCAGTTCTCCAGGCTCCTACGAGCAGTACTTC. It codes for CASSSPGSYEQYF.

The chain recombines TRBV5-1 with TRBJ1-1; D possibly corresponds to TRBD1 (5 bases). The germline V and J ends were trimmed by 0 bases and 2 bases, with 11 bases remaining between them. The CDR3 consists of 15 residues. Looked up from germline, CDR1 is SGHRS and CDR2 is YFSETQ. The CDR3 nucleotides are TGCGCCAGCAGCTTGGGGAGAACAGGAAACACTGAAGCTTTCTTT. Protein sequence: CASSLGRTGNTEAFF.